Listed below are T cell receptor beta chains from one sample, sequenced in a study of PD-1 blockade in classical Hodgkin lymphoma. Assay used: immunoSEQ multiplex PCR; TCRdb lists only in-frame clones, some missing. The data show 3,200 or so clones, approximately 70% seen once. Material for sequencing was CD8+ T cells from blood. Receptors were obtained from a human donor with classical Hodgkin lymphoma. Each CDR3 is given without its conserved first and last residue. A D gene is named only where the DNA matches it firmly.

D gene: TRBD2
J gene: TRBJ2-7
V gene: TRBV27
CDR3 protein: ASQRGSGTPYEQY

D gene: TRBD2
J gene: TRBJ2-7
V gene: TRBV28
CDR3 protein: ASSLEGLAGGEQY

D gene: -
J gene: TRBJ2-7
V gene: TRBV28
CDR3 protein: ASSLPDLGGLSYEQY

D gene: -
J gene: TRBJ2-1
V gene: TRBV6-5
CDR3 protein: ASSEMGEQF

D gene: -
J gene: TRBJ1-1
V gene: TRBV19
CDR3 protein: ASSISRNTEAF

D gene: -
J gene: TRBJ2-3
V gene: TRBV6-6
CDR3 protein: ASGAPGLEADTQY

D gene: -
J gene: TRBJ2-1
V gene: TRBV28
CDR3 protein: ASSLGVDEQF

D gene: -
J gene: TRBJ1-3
V gene: TRBV6-6
CDR3 protein: ASISWAGKYGNTIY

D gene: TRBD1
J gene: TRBJ1-6
V gene: TRBV4-1
CDR3 protein: ASSKPPGTVESPLH

D gene: -
J gene: TRBJ1-3
V gene: TRBV6-6
CDR3 protein: ASETQPYSGNTIY

D gene: -
J gene: TRBJ2-1
V gene: TRBV5-4
CDR3 protein: ASSFQASSYNEQF

D gene: -
J gene: TRBJ2-1
V gene: TRBV12-5
CDR3 protein: ASGLSGPPFYNEQF

D gene: TRBD1
J gene: TRBJ2-5
V gene: TRBV6-1
CDR3 protein: ASTPGQGYQETQY

D gene: -
J gene: TRBJ2-7
V gene: TRBV9
CDR3 protein: ASSVEGGAPFSYEQY

D gene: TRBD2
J gene: TRBJ2-1
V gene: TRBV7-9
CDR3 protein: ASSFATGLIHEQF

D gene: -
J gene: TRBJ2-1
V gene: TRBV2
CDR3 protein: ASSEGPYNEQF

D gene: -
J gene: TRBJ1-2
V gene: TRBV5-3
CDR3 protein: ARSVDPRFYGYT

D gene: TRBD2
J gene: TRBJ2-1
V gene: TRBV5-1
CDR3 protein: ASSLAVPGRDEQF

D gene: TRBD2
J gene: TRBJ2-1
V gene: TRBV5-4
CDR3 protein: ASSLVGDYYNEQF

D gene: TRBD2
J gene: TRBJ2-2
V gene: TRBV6-4
CDR3 protein: ASSLADTGELF